This TCR beta chain is drawn from a study of T cells after yellow fever vaccination (dated by TCRdb to about 2019). Study-level background: Libraries from fractions with low cell numbers were prepared with the SMART-Seq v4 Ultra Low Input RNA kit. To follow T-cell clones before and after primary and booster YFV17D yellow fever vaccination, bulk TCR alpha and beta repertoires were sequenced over time. The cohort comprised two healthy male donors, one aged 18 to 30 and one aged 30 to 40 years. Blood was collected at multiple timepoints before and after primary and secondary immunization, and bulk PBMC replicates and cell subsets were isolated.

Interpreted using the paper, the treatment or condition label stands for: live attenuated yellow fever vaccine strain. At each blood-draw timepoint, two biological replicates of bulk PBMCs were collected. PBMCs were isolated from peripheral blood using a standard Ficoll-Paque protocol. TriZol was used to extract RNA from bulk PBMCs, CD4 and CD8 fractions, and dextramer-positive and dextramer-negative fractions. This clonotype was counted at least ten times. Its antigen is currently not known. No base-level quality is on record; no much larger clone is a single base apart. The research as a whole found: The secondary T-cell response was weaker than the primary response but faster, peaking on day 5 instead of day 15. After the booster, most of the clones that had expanded following primary vaccination were detected again (around 95% of CD4 and more than 85% of CD8), which suggests that memory was broadly maintained. Computational filtering was required because FACS-sorted repertoires could contain abundant contaminating clonotypes from the bulk population. Because only a couple of donors were included in the study, the extent to which the findings can be generalized is limited. A small fraction of clonotypes showed up in both the CD4 and CD8 compartments, probably as a result of convergent recombination.

Sequences LGHNA (CDR1) and YNFKEQ (CDR2) are obtained from the germline V gene. V has 0 bases trimmed and J has 4 bases trimmed; junction bases matching no gene number 2. The CDR3 goes from the cysteine to the phenylalanine over 16 residues. Only the CDR3 part of the read is kept: 48 bases, read in frame from the first base. Data came from an Illumina NovaSeq 6000. TCR cDNA was made using 5'RACE template switching, a step that added a universal primer site and unique molecular identifiers. cDNA synthesis was primed from both the TCR alpha and TCR beta constant segments. Library amplification used two PCR steps, and the second PCR step added sample barcodes and sequencing adapters. Libraries were sequenced on Illumina HiSeq 2500 (2x100 bp) or NovaSeq (2x150 bp). In the authors' own workflow: Reads were demultiplexed and collapsed into UMI consensus sequences with MIGEC, and V(D)J alignment was performed with MiXCR. Clonotypes responding to the vaccine were identified with edgeR on replicate PBMC samples, with the criteria of FDR below 0.01 and a log2 fold change above 5 up to day 15. Each bulk clonotype was labeled CD4 or CD8 based on which sequenced repertoire, CD4 or CD8, contained the clonotype at higher abundance. TCRdb reworked the public reads: Q25 trimming with fastp, MiXCR clone assembly, productive beta chains retained. A single entry per CDR3 protein holds the most common genes and DNA from its merged rows. What appears here as the V and J calls and clone size reflects TCRdb's work, not the paper's. The sample table records 350,000 to 450,000 distinct CDR3 sequences; about 17% of these occur just once. 18% of the sample is in the top ten clones.

This receptor chain uses TRBV4-2 and TRBJ2-1, with 11 junctional bases fitting TRBD1. The sequenced sample was PBMCs, obtained before the yellow fever booster vaccination. The receptor was derived from a man younger than 35 who received the YFV17D yellow fever vaccine. Read as DNA, the sequence is TGTGCCAGCAGCCAAGATAGGGACAGGGGGTACAATGAGCAGTTCTTC. Its coded protein is CASSQDRDRGYNEQFF.